One sample yielded the 17 T cell receptor beta chains listed below, sequenced in a study of cytomegalovirus exposure and HLA in healthy donors. PCR was performed using 60 Vbeta and 13 Jbeta primers. Only in-frame clones appear in the TCRdb table, and some are missing; sequencing was by immunoSEQ multiplex PCR. The sample has fewer than 250,000 clones; around 83% are singletons. The material sequenced was PBMCs. The receptors were sampled from a woman between 45 and 65 years old in good health and CMV-seropositive.

CDR3 protein: CASSYHRSDTQYF. Written as DNA, the CDR3 is TGTGCCAGCAGCTACCACAGGTCAGATACGCAGTATTTT. The chain couples TRBV7-8 to TRBJ2-3; possible D gene TRBD1, 5 bases. Deletions cut 4 bases from V and 4 bases from J, with 9 bases between. Germline V CDR1 and CDR2: SGHVS, FQNEAQ. There are 13 residues in the CDR3.

The rearrangement uses TRBV19 and TRBJ1-5; 8 nucleotides match TRBD1. The CDR3 is 15 amino acids. CDR1 is LNHDA and CDR2 is SQIVND in the germline V gene (reference sequence). V trimming: 5 bases; J trimming: 2 bases; junction bases outside the gene matches: 5. Written as DNA, the CDR3 is TGTGCCAGTAGTGGGACAGGCTTTGGCAATCAGCCCCAGCATTTT. It codes for CASSGTGFGNQPQHF.

The chain uses TRBV11-1 and TRBJ2-2; D is unresolved. This CDR3 region has 15 residues. Trimming took off 1 base at V and 3 bases at J, with 9 bases between the two ends. Germline CDR1 SGHAT, CDR2 FQDESV (reference sequence). The CDR3 nucleotides are TGTGCCAGCAGCTTAGGCAGTTCCGACACCGGGGAGCTGTTTTTT. Translating gives CASSLGSSDTGELFF.

The chain recombines TRBV29-1 with TRBJ2-5, with 7 bases matching TRBD2. Trimming at V came to 3 bases and at J to 4 bases, leaving 5 bases not matched to a gene. The germline V gene has CDR1 SQVTM and CDR2 ANQGSEA. CDR3 length: 13 amino acids. CDR3 region: CSVDVASGETQYF. The CDR3 coding sequence is TGCAGCGTTGATGTGGCTAGCGGAGAGACCCAGTACTTC.

This CDR3 reads CASSPGGTENEKLFF. In DNA form, the CDR3 reads TGTGCCAGCAGCCCAGGGGGGACAGAAAATGAAAAACTGTTTTTT. The rearrangement links TRBV6-5 to TRBJ1-4, with TRBD1 identical over 7 bases. The CDR3 totals 15 residues. The germline V gene has CDR1 MNHEY and CDR2 SVGAGI. With V trimmed by 6 bases and J by 5 bases, 9 bases remained unmatched.

This clone turned up a few times. V and J are TRBV10-1 and TRBJ2-7, with a tentative D call TRBD1 (5 bases). Germline V gene sequence: CDR1 WNHNN, CDR2 SYGVQD (reference sequence). V lost 2 bases to trimming and J lost 9 bases, with 14 bases between them. The CDR3 is 13 residues long. The CDR3 nucleotides read TGCGCCAGCAGTGAGGTACCCCAGGGAAGGCAGTACTTC. Encoded protein: CASSEVPQGRQYF.

The chain joins TRBV5-1 to TRBJ1-3; D might be TRBD1 (6 bases). The CDR3 loop spans 16 amino acids. With 0 bases removed from V and 2 bases from J, the gap between germline ends came to 12 bases. Germline V gene data show CDR1 as SGHRS and CDR2 as YFSETQ. CDR3 loop: CASSLVQGTTGNTIYF. As DNA, the CDR3 is TGCGCCAGCAGCTTGGTCCAGGGGACGACTGGAAACACCATATATTTT.

J is TRBJ2-5 and V is TRBV5-6; tentatively, D is TRBD1 (5 bases). The V gene lost 2 bases and the J gene lost 2 bases, with 10 bases spanning the gap. The CDR3 is made up of 14 amino acids. Germline V gives CDR1 SGHDT, CDR2 YYEEEE. CDR3 region: CASSLQGVQETQYF. CDR3 DNA sequence: TGTGCCAGCAGCTTACAAGGGGTTCAAGAGACCCAGTACTTC.

The chain uses TRBV19 and TRBJ2-7, with D possibly TRBD2 on 5 matching bases. CDR3 length equals 13 residues. Trimming stripped 3 bases from V and 6 bases from J, with 12 bases between. Germline CDR1 is LNHDA and CDR2 is SQIVND (reference sequence). The CDR3, as DNA: TGTGCCAGTAGTATCCCGGGGATATTCGAGCAGTACTTC. Translated, it gives CASSIPGIFEQYF.

The genes are TRBV18 and TRBJ2-3; 9 bases line up with TRBD2. Germline V gene data show CDR1 as KGHSH and CDR2 as LQKENI. CDR3 length: 16 amino acids. The V segment lost 3 bases and the J segment 2 bases; nucleotides outside the gene matches: 6. DNA of the CDR3: TGTGCCAGCTCACCCCGTCTAGCGGGGTTCACAGATACGCAGTATTTT. This codes for CASSPRLAGFTDTQYF.

This clone was seen a single time. This chain connects TRBV6-5 to TRBJ1-6; weak D call: TRBD1 (6 bases). Between the trimmed V and J ends, which lost 2 bases and 10 bases, there was a span of 18 bases. There are 16 residues in the CDR3. Germline V gene lookup returns CDR1 MNHEY and CDR2 SVGAGI. CDR3 sequence: CASSYVSGVDASPLHF. DNA for the CDR3: TGTGCCAGCAGTTACGTGTCAGGGGTGGACGCATCACCCCTCCACTTT.

The chain uses TRBV7-2 and TRBJ2-5; TRBD1 matches at 7 bases. V shed 3 bases, J shed 5 bases, and the junction held 6 bases outside the gene matches. CDR3 length: 14 amino acids. Germline CDR1 is SGHTA and CDR2 is FQGNSA. The CDR3 region has the DNA TGTGCCAGCAGCTTGAACAGGGGTCATGAGACCCAGTACTTC. Amino acids: CASSLNRGHETQYF.

This chain uses TRBV7-2 with TRBJ1-1, with unresolved D. CDR3 length: 13 amino acids. With 2 bases removed from V and 6 bases from J, the gap between germline ends came to 10 bases. Germline values: CDR1 SGHTA, CDR2 FQGNSA. CDR3 nucleotide sequence: TGTGCCAGCAGCTTATTCAGTTTCGCTGAAGCTTTCTTT. It specifies CASSLFSFAEAFF.

The chain couples TRBV19 to TRBJ2-2; D might be TRBD1 (5 bases). Per the germline V gene, CDR1 is LNHDA and CDR2 is SQIVND (reference sequence). The CDR3 loop spans 14 amino acids. V shed 2 bases and J shed 6 bases, with 10 bases lying between them. This CDR3 is CASSIQGTSGELFF. The CDR3 nucleotides are TGTGCCAGTAGTATACAGGGAACCTCCGGGGAGCTGTTTTTT. Combining the CDR3 with reference TRBV19 and TRBJ2-2 gives the whole variable domain DGGITQSPKYLFRKEGQNVTLSCEQNLNHDAMYWYRQDPGQGLRLIYYSQIVNDFQKGDIAEGYSVSREKKESFPLTVTSAQKNPTAFYLCASSIQGTSGELFFGEGSRLTVL.

This chain links TRBV6-1 with TRBJ2-5; D is perhaps TRBD1 (6 bases). V dropped 6 bases and J dropped 4 bases, with 15 bases sitting between them. Per the germline V gene, CDR1 is MNHNS and CDR2 is SASEGT. The CDR3 has 14 residues. The CDR3: CASRTRGGGETQYF. The CDR3 nucleotides read TGTGCCAGCAGAACCAGGGGTGGAGGAGAGACCCAGTACTTC.

The chain employs TRBV7-3 and TRBJ1-4; no reliable D call. Germline CDR1 SGHTA, CDR2 FQGTGA. Trimming pared 4 bases from V and 7 bases from J, leaving 10 bases between. CDR3 length: 13 residues. CDR3 in DNA: TGTGCCAGCAGCTCACTCAGAGGTGAAAAACTGTTTTTT. As protein: CASSSLRGEKLFF.

The chain has TRBV7-3 and TRBJ2-2, with D possibly matching TRBD1 (5 bases). V gave up 5 bases and J gave up 4 bases, with 14 bases separating them. Germline V gene data show CDR1 as SGHTA and CDR2 as FQGTGA. CDR3 length: 15 amino acids. The CDR3 DNA is TGTGCCAGCAGCAAGGACACGATCCGCACCGGGGAGCTGTTTTTT. Its translation is CASSKDTIRTGELFF.